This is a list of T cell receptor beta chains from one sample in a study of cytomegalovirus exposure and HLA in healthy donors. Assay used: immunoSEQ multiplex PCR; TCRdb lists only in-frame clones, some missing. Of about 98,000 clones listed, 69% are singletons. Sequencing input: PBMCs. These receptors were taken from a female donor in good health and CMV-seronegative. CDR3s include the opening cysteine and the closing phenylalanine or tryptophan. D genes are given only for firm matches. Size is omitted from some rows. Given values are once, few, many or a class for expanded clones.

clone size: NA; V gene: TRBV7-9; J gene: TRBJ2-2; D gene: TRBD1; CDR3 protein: CASSSPPTGIDTGELFF; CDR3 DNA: TGTGCCAGCAGCAGCCCTCCGACAGGGATCGACACCGGGGAGCTGTTTTTT
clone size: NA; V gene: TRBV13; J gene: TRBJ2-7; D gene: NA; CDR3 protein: CASSSRARGAYEQYF; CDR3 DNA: TGTGCCAGCAGCTCTAGGGCCAGGGGCGCCTACGAGCAGTACTTC
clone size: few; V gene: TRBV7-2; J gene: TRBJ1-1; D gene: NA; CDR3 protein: CASSLGANTEAFF; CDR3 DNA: TGTGCCAGCAGCTTAGGAGCGAACACTGAGGCTTTCTTT
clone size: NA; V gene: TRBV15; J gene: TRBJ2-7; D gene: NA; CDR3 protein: CATSRGRGNYEQYF; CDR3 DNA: TGTGCCACCAGCAGAGGTAGGGGGAACTACGAGCAGTACTTC
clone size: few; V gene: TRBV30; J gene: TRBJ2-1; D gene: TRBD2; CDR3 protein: CAWTLGTSGYNEQFF; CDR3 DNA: TGTGCCTGGACTCTCGGGACTAGCGGCTACAATGAGCAGTTCTTC
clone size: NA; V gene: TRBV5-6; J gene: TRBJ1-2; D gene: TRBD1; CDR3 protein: CASSPDRGSNYGYTF; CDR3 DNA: TGTGCCAGCAGCCCGGACAGGGGATCTAACTATGGCTACACCTTC
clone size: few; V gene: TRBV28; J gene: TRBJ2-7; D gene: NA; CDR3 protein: CASTLTGTFYEQYF; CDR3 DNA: TGTGCCAGCACCCTGACAGGTACCTTTTACGAGCAGTACTTC
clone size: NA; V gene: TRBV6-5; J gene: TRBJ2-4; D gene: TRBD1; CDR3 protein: CASRPTGGRDIQYF; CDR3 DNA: TGTGCCAGCAGACCTACAGGGGGCAGGGACATTCAGTACTTC
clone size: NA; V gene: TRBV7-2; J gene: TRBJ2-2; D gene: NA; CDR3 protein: CASSLASRANTGELFF; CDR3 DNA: TGTGCCAGCAGCTTAGCTAGCAGGGCGAACACCGGGGAGCTGTTTTTT
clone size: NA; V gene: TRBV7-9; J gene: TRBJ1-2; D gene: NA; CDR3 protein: CASSLGAVLEYGYTF; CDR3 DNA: TGTGCCAGCAGCTTAGGTGCGGTATTGGAGTATGGCTACACCTTC
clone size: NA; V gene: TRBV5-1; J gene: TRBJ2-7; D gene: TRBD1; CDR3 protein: CASSSGTGSYEQYF; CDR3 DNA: TGCGCCAGCAGCTCCGGGACAGGGTCATACGAGCAGTACTTC
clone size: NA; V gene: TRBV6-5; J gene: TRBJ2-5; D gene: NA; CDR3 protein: CASRLGRFETQYF; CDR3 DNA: TGTGCCAGCAGATTGGGCCGTTTCGAGACCCAGTACTTC
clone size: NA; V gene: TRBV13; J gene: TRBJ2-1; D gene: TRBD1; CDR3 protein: CASSLNSGTGAPSYNEQFF; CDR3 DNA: TGTGCCAGCAGCTTAAATTCTGGGACAGGGGCCCCTTCCTACAATGAGCAGTTCTTC
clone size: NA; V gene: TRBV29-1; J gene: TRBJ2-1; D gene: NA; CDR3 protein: CSVRSYNEQFF; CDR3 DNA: TGCAGCGTTCGGTCCTACAATGAGCAGTTCTTC
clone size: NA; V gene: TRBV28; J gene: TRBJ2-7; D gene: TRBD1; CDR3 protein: CASGSTGTGGLYEQYF; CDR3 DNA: TGTGCCAGCGGATCAACCGGGACAGGGGGACTCTACGAGCAGTACTTC
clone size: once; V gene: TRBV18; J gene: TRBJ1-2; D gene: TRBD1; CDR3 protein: CASSPDRVNYGYTF; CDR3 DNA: TGTGCCAGCTCACCCGACAGGGTGAACTATGGCTACACCTTC
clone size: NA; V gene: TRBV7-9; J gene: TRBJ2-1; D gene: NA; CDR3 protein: CASSLGLRNEQFF; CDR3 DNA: TGTGCCAGCAGCTTGGGCCTCCGCAATGAGCAGTTCTTC
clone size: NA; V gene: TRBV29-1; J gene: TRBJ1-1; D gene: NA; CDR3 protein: CSVDQGGRTEAFF; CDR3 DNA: TGCAGCGTTGATCAGGGAGGAAGGACTGAAGCTTTCTTT
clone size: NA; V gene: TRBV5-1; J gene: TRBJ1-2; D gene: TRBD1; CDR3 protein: CASSPGQRYGYTF; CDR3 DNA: TGCGCCAGCAGCCCGGGACAGCGCTATGGCTACACCTTC
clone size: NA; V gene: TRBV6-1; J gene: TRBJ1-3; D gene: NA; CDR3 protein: CASSARQNHGNTIYF; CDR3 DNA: TGTGCCAGCAGTGCCAGACAGAACCACGGAAACACCATATATTTT
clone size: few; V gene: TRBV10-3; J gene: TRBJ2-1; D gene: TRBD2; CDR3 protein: CAISESLAGVMLAYNEQFF; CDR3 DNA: TGTGCCATCAGTGAGTCGCTAGCGGGAGTTATGCTAGCATACAATGAGCAGTTCTTC
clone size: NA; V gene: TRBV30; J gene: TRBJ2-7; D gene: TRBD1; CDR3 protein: CAWSSAGGSEQYF; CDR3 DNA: TGTGCCTGGAGTTCGGCAGGGGGTAGCGAGCAGTACTTC
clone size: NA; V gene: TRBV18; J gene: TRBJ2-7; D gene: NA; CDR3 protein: CASSPYGNLISEQYF; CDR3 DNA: TGTGCCAGCTCACCCTACGGTAATCTAATCTCGGAGCAGTACTTC
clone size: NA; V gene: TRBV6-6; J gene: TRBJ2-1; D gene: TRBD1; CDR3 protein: CASRSGTGNEQFF; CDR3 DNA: TGTGCCAGCAGATCCGGGACAGGGAATGAGCAGTTCTTC
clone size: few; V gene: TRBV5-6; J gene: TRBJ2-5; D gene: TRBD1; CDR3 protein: CASSYFGQGPVQETQYF; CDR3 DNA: TGTGCCAGCAGCTATTTTGGACAGGGCCCCGTCCAAGAGACCCAGTACTTC
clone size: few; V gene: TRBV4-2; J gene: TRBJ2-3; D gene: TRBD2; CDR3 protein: CASSQASAGGYTQYF; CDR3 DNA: TGTGCCAGCAGCCAGGCAAGTGCGGGAGGCTATACGCAGTATTTT
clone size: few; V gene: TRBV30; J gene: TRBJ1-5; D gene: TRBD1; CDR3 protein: CAWSVGQGNQPQHF; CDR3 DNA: TGTGCCTGGAGTGTAGGACAGGGTAATCAGCCCCAGCATTTT
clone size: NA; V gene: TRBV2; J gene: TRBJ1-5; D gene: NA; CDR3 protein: CASSAGQNQPQHF; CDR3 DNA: TGTGCCAGCAGTGCAGGGCAGAATCAGCCCCAGCATTTT
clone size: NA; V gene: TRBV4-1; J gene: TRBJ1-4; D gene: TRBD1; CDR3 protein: CASSQVGQALGEKLFF; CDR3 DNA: TGCGCCAGCAGCCAAGTTGGACAGGCCTTGGGTGAAAAACTGTTTTTT
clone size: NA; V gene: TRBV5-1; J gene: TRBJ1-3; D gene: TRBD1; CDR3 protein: CASSLEGASGNTIYF; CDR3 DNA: TGCGCCAGCAGCTTGGAGGGGGCATCTGGAAACACCATATATTTT
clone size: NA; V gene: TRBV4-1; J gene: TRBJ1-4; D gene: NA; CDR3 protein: CASSPNREQPTTNEKLFF; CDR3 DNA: TGCGCCAGCAGCCCCAACAGGGAACAGCCCACAACTAATGAAAAACTGTTTTTT
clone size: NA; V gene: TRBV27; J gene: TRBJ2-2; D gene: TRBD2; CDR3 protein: CASSLGTRFSGELFF; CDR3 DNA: TGTGCCAGCAGTTTAGGGACTAGATTTTCTGGGGAGCTGTTTTTT
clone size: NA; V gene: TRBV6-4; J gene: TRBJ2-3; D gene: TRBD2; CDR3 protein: CASSDSAAGGGRDTQYF; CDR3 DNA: TGTGCCAGCAGTGACTCAGCAGCGGGAGGTGGGCGAGATACGCAGTATTTT
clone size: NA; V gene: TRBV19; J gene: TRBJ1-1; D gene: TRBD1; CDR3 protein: CASRKTGQGNTEAFF; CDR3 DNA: TGTGCCAGTAGAAAGACCGGACAGGGGAACACTGAAGCTTTCTTT
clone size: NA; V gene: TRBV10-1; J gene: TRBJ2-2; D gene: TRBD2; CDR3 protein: CASSDMRRGTNTGELFF; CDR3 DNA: TGCGCCAGCAGTGACATGAGGCGGGGGACGAACACCGGGGAGCTGTTTTTT
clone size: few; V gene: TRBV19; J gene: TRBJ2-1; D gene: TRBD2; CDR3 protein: CASSGLAASYNEQFF; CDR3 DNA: TGTGCCAGTTCGGGACTAGCGGCCTCCTACAATGAGCAGTTCTTC
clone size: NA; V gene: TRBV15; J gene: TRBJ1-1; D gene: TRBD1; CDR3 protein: CATSSRQGARTEAFF; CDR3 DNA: TGTGCCACCAGCAGCCGACAGGGGGCGAGGACTGAAGCTTTCTTT
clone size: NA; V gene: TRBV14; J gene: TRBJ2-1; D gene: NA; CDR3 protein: CASTSKIVGLGYNEQFF; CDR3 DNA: TGTGCCAGCACCTCGAAGATCGTTGGACTGGGCTACAATGAGCAGTTCTTC
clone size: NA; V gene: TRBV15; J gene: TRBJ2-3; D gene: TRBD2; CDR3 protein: CATSKGLFTDTQYF; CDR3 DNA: TGTGCCACCAGCAAGGGACTATTCACAGATACGCAGTATTTT
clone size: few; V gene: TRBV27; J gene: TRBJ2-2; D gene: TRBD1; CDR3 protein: CASRAHRDRYTGELFF; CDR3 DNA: TGTGCCAGCAGAGCACATAGGGACAGATACACCGGGGAGCTGTTTTTT
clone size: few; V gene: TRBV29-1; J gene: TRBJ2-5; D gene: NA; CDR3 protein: CSVEGARQETQYF; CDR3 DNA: TGCAGCGTTGAAGGGGCCAGGCAAGAGACCCAGTACTTC
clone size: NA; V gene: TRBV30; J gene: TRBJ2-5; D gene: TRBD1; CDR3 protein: CAWSRGETQYF; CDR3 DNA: TGTGCCTGGAGCAGGGGGGAGACCCAGTACTTC
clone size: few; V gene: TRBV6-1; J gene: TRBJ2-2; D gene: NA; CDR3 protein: CASSEFDSQSTGELFF; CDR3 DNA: TGTGCCAGCAGTGAATTTGACAGTCAAAGCACCGGGGAGCTGTTTTTT
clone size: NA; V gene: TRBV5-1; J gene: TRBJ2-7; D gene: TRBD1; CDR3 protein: CASSRGQGALYEQYF; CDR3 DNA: TGCGCCAGCAGCAGGGGACAGGGGGCCCTCTACGAGCAGTACTTC